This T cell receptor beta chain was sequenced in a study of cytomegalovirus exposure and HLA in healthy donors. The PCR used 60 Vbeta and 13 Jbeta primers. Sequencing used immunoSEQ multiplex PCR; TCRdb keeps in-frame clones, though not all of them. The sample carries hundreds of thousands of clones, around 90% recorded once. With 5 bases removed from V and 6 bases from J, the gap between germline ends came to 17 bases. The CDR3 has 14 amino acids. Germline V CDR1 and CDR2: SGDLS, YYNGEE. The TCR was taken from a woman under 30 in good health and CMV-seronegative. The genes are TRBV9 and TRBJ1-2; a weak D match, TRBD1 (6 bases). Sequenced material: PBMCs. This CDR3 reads CASRGPDSNHGYTF. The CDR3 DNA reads TGTGCCAGCAGAGGACCGGACAGCAATCATGGCTACACCTTC.